These T cell receptor beta chains were read from a single sample in a study of T-cell memory formation after mild COVID-19. TCRdb reprocessed the 5' RACE reads with MiXCR, giving one entry per CDR3 protein. The table records under 700,000 distinct CDR3 sequences, roughly 21% of them present only once. Input material: PBMCs or a T cell subset sorted from them (not recorded which). These receptors originate from an adult woman who had mild COVID-19 (a few samples of this study predate the infection). Cell type and time point are not known. CDR3s include the opening cysteine and the closing phenylalanine or tryptophan. Fields, in order: CDR3 protein, V gene, J gene, clone size. Clone size is given for some rows only: seen once, a few or many times, or a class if the clone is expanded.

CDR3 protein: CASSPDRVAQYF; V gene: TRBV7-9; J gene: TRBJ2-3; clone size: NA
CDR3 protein: CASSLSGQANYEQYF; V gene: TRBV7-8; J gene: TRBJ2-7; clone size: few
CDR3 protein: CAIRPGGTGELFF; V gene: TRBV10-3; J gene: TRBJ2-2; clone size: NA
CDR3 protein: CSARAHGISSYEQYF; V gene: TRBV20-1; J gene: TRBJ2-7; clone size: NA
CDR3 protein: CASSGTRGVRQETQYF; V gene: TRBV7-9; J gene: TRBJ2-5; clone size: few
CDR3 protein: CASSSPDSPANTEAFF; V gene: TRBV6-6; J gene: TRBJ1-1; clone size: NA
CDR3 protein: CASSVAGVSTEAFF; V gene: TRBV9; J gene: TRBJ1-1; clone size: NA
CDR3 protein: CSVEDGRGYEQYF; V gene: TRBV29-1; J gene: TRBJ2-7; clone size: NA
CDR3 protein: CASSQDQERAGGEQETQYF; V gene: TRBV4-3; J gene: TRBJ2-5; clone size: NA
CDR3 protein: CASSFGLAGVYEQYF; V gene: TRBV7-8; J gene: TRBJ2-7; clone size: NA
CDR3 protein: CASSLGLVGTDTQYF; V gene: TRBV7-9; J gene: TRBJ2-3; clone size: few
CDR3 protein: CASSPKPGQETQYF; V gene: TRBV5-1; J gene: TRBJ2-5; clone size: NA
CDR3 protein: CSAETVSEQYF; V gene: TRBV29-1; J gene: TRBJ2-7; clone size: NA
CDR3 protein: CASSAGQANYGYTF; V gene: TRBV9; J gene: TRBJ1-2; clone size: NA
CDR3 protein: CASSLLGGSQPQHF; V gene: TRBV7-8; J gene: TRBJ1-5; clone size: few
CDR3 protein: CASSMGQQGYEQYF; V gene: TRBV19; J gene: TRBJ2-7; clone size: few
CDR3 protein: CSARTSGYSPQETQYF; V gene: TRBV20-1; J gene: TRBJ2-5; clone size: NA
CDR3 protein: CAWGGPTDTQYF; V gene: TRBV30; J gene: TRBJ2-3; clone size: NA
CDR3 protein: CASSGDLAPYEQYF; V gene: TRBV18; J gene: TRBJ2-7; clone size: NA
CDR3 protein: CATQDSNQPQHF; V gene: TRBV24-1; J gene: TRBJ1-5; clone size: few
CDR3 protein: CASSFYSTGANVLTF; V gene: TRBV7-9; J gene: TRBJ2-6; clone size: few
CDR3 protein: CASSRGDVTYEQYF; V gene: TRBV19; J gene: TRBJ2-7; clone size: few
CDR3 protein: CASSLRASGVYNEQFF; V gene: TRBV7-8; J gene: TRBJ2-1; clone size: few
CDR3 protein: CSARRAGAPYNEQFF; V gene: TRBV20-1; J gene: TRBJ2-1; clone size: NA
CDR3 protein: CASSLLSLTGTQPQHF; V gene: TRBV6-2/TRBV6-3; J gene: TRBJ1-5; clone size: few
CDR3 protein: CASSSLSGNNEQYF; V gene: TRBV5-1; J gene: TRBJ2-7; clone size: NA
CDR3 protein: CATGLAIADTQYF; V gene: TRBV21-1; J gene: TRBJ2-3; clone size: few
CDR3 protein: CASSFSRGYEQYF; V gene: TRBV5-1; J gene: TRBJ2-7; clone size: many
CDR3 protein: CASSSRPGTPYEQYF; V gene: TRBV7-1; J gene: TRBJ2-7; clone size: NA
CDR3 protein: CASSPDWPETQYF; V gene: TRBV6-5; J gene: TRBJ2-5; clone size: few
CDR3 protein: CASSLATDAGVGQFF; V gene: TRBV7-8; J gene: TRBJ2-1; clone size: NA
CDR3 protein: CASSQTQGRGEQYF; V gene: TRBV14; J gene: TRBJ2-7; clone size: NA
CDR3 protein: CASSEALAGNTDTQYF; V gene: TRBV2; J gene: TRBJ2-3; clone size: few
CDR3 protein: CASSIQSSGNTIYF; V gene: TRBV19; J gene: TRBJ1-3; clone size: NA